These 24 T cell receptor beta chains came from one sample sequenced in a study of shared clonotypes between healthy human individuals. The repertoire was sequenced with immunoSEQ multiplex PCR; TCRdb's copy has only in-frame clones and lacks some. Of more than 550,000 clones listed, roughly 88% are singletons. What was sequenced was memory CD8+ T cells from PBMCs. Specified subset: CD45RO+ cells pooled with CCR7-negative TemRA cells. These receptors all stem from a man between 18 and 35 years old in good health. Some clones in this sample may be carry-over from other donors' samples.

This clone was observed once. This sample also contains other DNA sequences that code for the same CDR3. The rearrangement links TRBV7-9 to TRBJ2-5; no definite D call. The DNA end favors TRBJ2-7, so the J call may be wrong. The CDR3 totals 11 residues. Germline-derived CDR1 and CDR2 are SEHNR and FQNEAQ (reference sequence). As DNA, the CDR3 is TGTGCCAGCTCAGGCTCCTACGAGCAGTACTTC. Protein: CASSGSYEQYF.

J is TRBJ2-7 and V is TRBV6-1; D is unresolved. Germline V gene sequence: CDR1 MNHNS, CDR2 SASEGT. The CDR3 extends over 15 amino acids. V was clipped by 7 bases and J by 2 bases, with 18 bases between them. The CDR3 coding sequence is TGTGCCAGCACACCCATGACAAGACTTACCTACGAGCAGTACTTC. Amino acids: CASTPMTRLTYEQYF.

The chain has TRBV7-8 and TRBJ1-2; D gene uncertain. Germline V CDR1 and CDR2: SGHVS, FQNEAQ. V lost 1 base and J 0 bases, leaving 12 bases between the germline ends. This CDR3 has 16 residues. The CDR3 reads CASSLVGQQTNYGYTF. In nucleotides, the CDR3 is TGTGCCAGCAGCTTAGTGGGTCAGCAGACTAACTATGGCTACACCTTC.

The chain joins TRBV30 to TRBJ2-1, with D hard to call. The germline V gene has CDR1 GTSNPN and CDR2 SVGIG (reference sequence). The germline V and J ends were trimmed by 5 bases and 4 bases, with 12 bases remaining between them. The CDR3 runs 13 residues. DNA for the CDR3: TGTGCCTGGTCGACGGGTAGGTACAATGAGCAGTTCTTC. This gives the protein CAWSTGRYNEQFF.

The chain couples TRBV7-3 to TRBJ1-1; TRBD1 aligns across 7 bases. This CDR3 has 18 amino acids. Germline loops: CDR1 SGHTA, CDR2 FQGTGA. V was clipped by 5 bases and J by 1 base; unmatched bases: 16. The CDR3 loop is CASSLNGITTGRNTEAFF. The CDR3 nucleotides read TGTGCCAGCAGCCTGAATGGTATAACGACAGGGAGGAACACTGAAGCTTTCTTT.

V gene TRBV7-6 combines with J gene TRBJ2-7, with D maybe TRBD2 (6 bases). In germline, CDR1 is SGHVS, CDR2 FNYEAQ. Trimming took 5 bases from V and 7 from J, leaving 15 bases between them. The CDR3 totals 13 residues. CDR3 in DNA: TGTGCCAGCAGCCCCGGGACTTTGGCTGAGCAGTACTTC. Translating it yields CASSPGTLAEQYF.

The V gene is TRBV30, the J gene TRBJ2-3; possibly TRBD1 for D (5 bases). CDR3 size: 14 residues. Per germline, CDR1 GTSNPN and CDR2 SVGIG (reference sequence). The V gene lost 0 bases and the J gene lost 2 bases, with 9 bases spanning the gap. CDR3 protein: CAWSVGVSTDTQYF. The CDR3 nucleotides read TGTGCCTGGAGTGTAGGGGTTTCCACAGATACGCAGTATTTT.

The CDR3 DNA is TGCGCCAGCAGCGAAGCCCCCCCTTGGCCCCAGCATTTT. It translates to CASSEAPPWPQHF. This chain uses TRBV10-2 with TRBJ1-5, with D hard to call. Germline-derived CDR1 and CDR2 are WSHSY and SAAADI. V shed 6 bases and J shed 9 bases, with 15 bases lying between them. The CDR3 contains 13 residues.

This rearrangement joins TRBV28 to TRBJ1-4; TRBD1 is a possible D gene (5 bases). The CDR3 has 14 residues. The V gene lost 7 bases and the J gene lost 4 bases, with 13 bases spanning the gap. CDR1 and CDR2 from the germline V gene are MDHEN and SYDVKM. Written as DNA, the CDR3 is TGTGCCAGCACCCAAGGACACCTTAATGAAAAACTGTTTTTT. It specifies CASTQGHLNEKLFF.

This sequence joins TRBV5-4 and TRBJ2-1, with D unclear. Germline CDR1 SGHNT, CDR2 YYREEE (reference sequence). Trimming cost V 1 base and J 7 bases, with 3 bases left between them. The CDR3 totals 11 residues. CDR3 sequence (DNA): TGTGCCAGCAGCTTGACAAATGAGCAGTTCTTC. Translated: CASSLTNEQFF.

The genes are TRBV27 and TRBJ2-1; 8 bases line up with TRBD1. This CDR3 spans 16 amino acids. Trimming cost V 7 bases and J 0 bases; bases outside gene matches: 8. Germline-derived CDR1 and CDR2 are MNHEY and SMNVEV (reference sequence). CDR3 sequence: CASTLRTGSSYNEQFF. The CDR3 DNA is TGTGCCAGCACCTTACGGACAGGGAGCTCCTACAATGAGCAGTTCTTC.

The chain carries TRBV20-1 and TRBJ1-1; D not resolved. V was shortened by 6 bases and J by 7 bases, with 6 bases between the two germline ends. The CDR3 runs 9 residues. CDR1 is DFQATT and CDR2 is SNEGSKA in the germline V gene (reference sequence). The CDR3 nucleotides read TGCAGTGCCCACAGTGAAGCTTTCTTT. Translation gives CSAHSEAFF.

This chain's CDR3 is CASSQEGSDNYGYTF. The CDR3, as DNA: TGCGCCAGCAGCCAAGAAGGGTCCGATAACTATGGCTACACCTTC. The chain combines TRBV4-3 with TRBJ1-2; D gene uncertain. CDR1 is LGHNA, CDR2 YSLEER, per germline. Between the trimmed V and J ends, which lost 0 bases and 1 base, there was a span of 9 bases. This CDR3 has 15 residues.

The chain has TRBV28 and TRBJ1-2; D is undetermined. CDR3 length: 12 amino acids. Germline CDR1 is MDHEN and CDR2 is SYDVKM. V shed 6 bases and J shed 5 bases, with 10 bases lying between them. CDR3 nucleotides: TGTGCCAGCAGACACCGCGGGTATGGCTACACCTTC. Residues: CASRHRGYGYTF.

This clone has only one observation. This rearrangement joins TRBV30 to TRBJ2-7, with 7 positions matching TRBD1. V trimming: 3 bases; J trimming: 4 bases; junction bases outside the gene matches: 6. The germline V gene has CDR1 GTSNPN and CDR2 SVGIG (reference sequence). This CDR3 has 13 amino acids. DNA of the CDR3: TGTGCCTGGAGACAAACAGGGGAATACGAGCAGTACTTC. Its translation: CAWRQTGEYEQYF.

The CDR3, as DNA: TGTGCCAGCAGCCAAGATCAAACAGGGGGTTGGGAGACCCAGTACTTC. This gives the protein CASSQDQTGGWETQYF. The chain joins TRBV14 to TRBJ2-5; 8 bases align to TRBD1. The trim removed 0 bases at V and 5 bases at J, leaving 8 bases unmatched. CDR1 and CDR2 (germline): SGHDN, FVKESK. The CDR3 is made up of 16 amino acids.

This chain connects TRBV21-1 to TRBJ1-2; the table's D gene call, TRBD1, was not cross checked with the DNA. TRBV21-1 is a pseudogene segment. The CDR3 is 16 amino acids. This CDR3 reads CASSKASWGTGDGYTF. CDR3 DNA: TGTGCCAGCAGCAAAGCTTCATGGGGAACAGGGGACGGCTACACCTTC.

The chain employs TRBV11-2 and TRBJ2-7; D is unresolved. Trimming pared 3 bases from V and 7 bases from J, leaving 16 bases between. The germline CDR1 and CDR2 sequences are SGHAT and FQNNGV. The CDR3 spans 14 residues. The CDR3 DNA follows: TGTGCCAGCAGCTTCTCGCCCACGGTAGGGGAGCAGTACTTC. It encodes CASSFSPTVGEQYF.

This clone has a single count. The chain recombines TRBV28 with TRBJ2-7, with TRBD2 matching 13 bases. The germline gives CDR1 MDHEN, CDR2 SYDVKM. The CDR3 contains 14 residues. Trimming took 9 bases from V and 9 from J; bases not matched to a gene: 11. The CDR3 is CASRGLAGRLGQYF. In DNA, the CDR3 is TGTGCCAGTCGGGGACTAGCGGGAAGGCTTGGGCAGTACTTC.

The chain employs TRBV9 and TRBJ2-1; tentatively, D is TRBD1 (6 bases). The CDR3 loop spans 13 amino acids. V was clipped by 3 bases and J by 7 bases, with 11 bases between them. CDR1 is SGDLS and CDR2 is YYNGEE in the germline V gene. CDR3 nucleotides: TGTGCCAGCAGCGGGGACATGGGGAATGAGCAGTTCTTC. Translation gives CASSGDMGNEQFF.

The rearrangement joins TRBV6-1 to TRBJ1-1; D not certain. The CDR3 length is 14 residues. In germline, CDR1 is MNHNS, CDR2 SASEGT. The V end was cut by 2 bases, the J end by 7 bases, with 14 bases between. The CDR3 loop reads CASSEFVDQLEAFF. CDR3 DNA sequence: TGTGCCAGCAGTGAATTTGTAGACCAACTTGAAGCTTTCTTT.

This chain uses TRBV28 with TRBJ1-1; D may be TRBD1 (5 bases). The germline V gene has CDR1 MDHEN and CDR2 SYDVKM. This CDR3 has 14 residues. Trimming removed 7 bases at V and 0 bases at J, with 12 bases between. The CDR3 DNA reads TGTGCCAGCACGGCAGGGTGGATGAACACTGAAGCTTTCTTT. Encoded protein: CASTAGWMNTEAFF.

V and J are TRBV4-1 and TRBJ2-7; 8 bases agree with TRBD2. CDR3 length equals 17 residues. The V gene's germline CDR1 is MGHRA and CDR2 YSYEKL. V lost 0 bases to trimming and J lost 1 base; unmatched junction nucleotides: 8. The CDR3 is CASSQDLVVAGSYEQYF. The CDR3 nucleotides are TGCGCCAGCAGCCAAGATCTTGTGGTAGCGGGGTCCTACGAGCAGTACTTC.

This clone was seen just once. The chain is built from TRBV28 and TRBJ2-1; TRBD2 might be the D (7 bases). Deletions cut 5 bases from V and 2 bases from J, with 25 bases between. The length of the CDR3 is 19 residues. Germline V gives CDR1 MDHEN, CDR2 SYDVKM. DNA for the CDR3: TGTGCCAGCAGTGGTACGGGGGGCCCCGCGGGATCCCCCTACAATGAGCAGTTCTTC. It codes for CASSGTGGPAGSPYNEQFF.